The following is a TCR beta chain sequence with its context. The antigen remains unidentified. This record belongs to a study of blood T cell dynamics during melanoma immunotherapy. Study-wide background: Standard first-line treatment here was pembrolizumab or nivolumab plus ipilimumab in metastatic melanoma. General observations from the study: At W3, later disease-control patients showed bifurcated PBMC repertoire changes, unlike progressors.

A fixed DNA input of around 0.35 ug was used per bulk PBMC sample. TCRdb's table, derived via immunoSEQ multiplex PCR, lists solely in-frame clones and lacks some. The repertoire includes thousands of clones, 87% of them detected once, and approximately 6.3% sits in the top ten. The CDR3 contains 14 residues. V dropped 0 bases and J dropped 9 bases, with 13 bases sitting between them. In germline, CDR1 is SGHRS, CDR2 YFSETQ. The time point denotes: week 3, after first cycle of checkpoint inhibitor. Prior systemic cancer therapy, immunosuppressant use and other active malignancies excluded patients. The sequence was obtained from a human donor with melanoma. The chain has TRBV5-1 and TRBJ1-3; D is ambiguous. Sequences were derived from blood, sampled from a patient treated with checkpoint blockade. The CDR3 DNA sequence: TGCGCCAGCAGCTTGGGACAACTTCGCGGCACCATATATTTT. It is translated as CASSLGQLRGTIYF.